This entry lists 20 T cell receptor beta chains sequenced from one sample in a study of T-cell memory formation after mild COVID-19. TCRdb reanalysed the 5' RACE reads using MiXCR and keeps one entry per CDR3 protein. The repertoire holds around 430,000 distinct CDR3 sequences, about a sixth seen once, with approximately 21% in the top ten. Sample: PBMCs or a T cell subset sorted from them (not recorded which). The receptors were sampled from a man between 18 and 29 years old who had mild COVID-19 (a few samples of this study predate the infection). Cell type and time point are not known.

This clonotype showed up just a few times. This rearrangement joins TRBV28 to TRBJ1-1; the D is unclear. This CDR3 has 12 residues. From germline, CDR1 is MDHEN and CDR2 SYDVKM. The V and J ends lost 2 bases and 7 bases respectively, with 8 bases between them. The CDR3 bases are TGTGCCAGCAGTTTACAGAGCAGTGAAGCTTTCTTT. Protein: CASSLQSSEAFF.

The chain couples TRBV6-2 or TRBV6-3 to TRBJ1-1; D is unresolved. CDR1 is MNHEY and CDR2 is SVGEGT in the germline V gene. Trimming cost V 0 bases and J 4 bases, with 3 bases left between them. The CDR3 is 12 residues long. The CDR3 DNA reads TGTGCCAGCAGTTACTCTCTCACTGAAGCTTTCTTT. Encoded protein: CASSYSLTEAFF.

This clonotype was counted a few times. The CDR3 sequence: CASRQQGITEAFF. DNA for the CDR3: TGCGCCAGCAGACAACAGGGGATCACTGAAGCTTTCTTT. V and J are TRBV5-1 and TRBJ1-1; 7 nucleotides agree with TRBD1. V was pared by 5 bases and J by 4 bases, with 5 bases of the junction left unmatched. Looked up from germline, CDR1 is SGHRS and CDR2 is YFSETQ. The CDR3 has 13 residues. Looking up the rest from reference TRBV5-1 and TRBJ1-1 gives the full variable domain: KAGVTQTPRYLIKTRGQQVTLSCSPISGHRSVSWYQQTPGQGLQFLFEYFSETQRNKGNFPGRFSGRQFSNSRSEMNVSTLELGDSALYLCASRQQGITEAFFGQGTRLTVV.

The chain combines TRBV7-9 with TRBJ2-7; 7 bases map to TRBD1. This CDR3 comprises 17 residues. In germline, CDR1 is SEHNR, CDR2 FQNEAQ (reference sequence). After removal of 0 bases from V and 3 bases from J, the junction contained 11 bases not matched to a gene. CDR3 sequence: CASSLALAGGTYYEQYV. The CDR3 DNA follows: TGTGCCAGCAGCTTAGCGCTGGCAGGGGGTACCTACTACGAGCAGTACGTC.

V gene TRBV18 combines with J gene TRBJ1-2, with D perhaps matching TRBD1 (5 bases). This CDR3 contains 14 residues. Trimming cost V 8 bases and J 0 bases, with 13 bases left between them. The germline gives CDR1 KGHSH, CDR2 LQKENI. The CDR3 loop is CASLPDRANYGYTF. The DNA for the CDR3 is TGTGCCAGCCTCCCCGACAGAGCTAACTATGGCTACACCTTC.

This clonotype was seen many times. J is TRBJ2-3 and V is TRBV5-6; D is unresolved. Per germline, CDR1 SGHDT and CDR2 YYEEEE. The CDR3 has 11 residues. Trimming shortened V by 3 bases and J by 4 bases, and 3 bases separated the two germline ends. The CDR3 sequence is CASSYADTQYF. DNA for the CDR3: TGTGCCAGCAGCTATGCAGATACGCAGTATTTT.

This clonotype has just a few counts. The chain links TRBV27 to TRBJ2-7, with a possible D match to TRBD1 (5 bases). The V end lost 4 bases, the J end lost 1 base, and 11 bases lay between the germline ends. Germline V gene lookup returns CDR1 MNHEY and CDR2 SMNVEV (reference sequence). CDR3 length: 14 amino acids. Here the CDR3 reads CASSYRSPSYEQYF. The DNA for the CDR3 is TGTGCCAGCAGTTACAGGTCGCCATCCTACGAGCAGTACTTC.

CDR3 coding DNA: TGCAGCGTTGCCATAGACAGGGGCTATGAGCAGTTCTTC. Protein sequence: CSVAIDRGYEQFF. The gene calls are TRBV29-1 and TRBJ2-1, with 8 bases identical to TRBD1. Looked up from germline, CDR1 is SQVTM and CDR2 is ANQGSEA. The CDR3 has 13 amino acids. The J segment lost 8 bases and the V segment lost 4 bases, leaving 7 bases of the junction unmatched.

This clonotype was detected a few times. This rearrangement joins TRBV27 to TRBJ1-4; possible D gene TRBD1, 6 bases. Trimming removed 4 bases from V and 6 bases from J, with 12 bases in between. The CDR3 is made up of 14 amino acids. Germline values: CDR1 MNHEY, CDR2 SMNVEV (reference sequence). CDR3 amino acids: CASSSWGRDEKLFF. In nucleotides, the CDR3 is TGTGCCAGCAGTTCCTGGGGGCGCGATGAAAAACTGTTTTTT.

In its sample, this clonotype was seen a few times. The CDR3 loop is CASSQSLGRGKQYV. For the CDR3, the DNA is TGCGCCAGCAGCCAATCGTTAGGGAGGGGAAAGCAGTACGTC. This rearrangement joins TRBV4-1 to TRBJ2-7, with 7 positions matching TRBD2. J gave up 8 bases and V 2 bases, and 9 bases lay outside the gene matches. CDR3 size: 14 residues. CDR1 MGHRA and CDR2 YSYEKL come from the germline V gene.

This chain joins TRBV7-3 and TRBJ2-2; the D call may be TRBD1 or TRBD2 (6 bases each). The CDR3 consists of 18 residues. Germline loops: CDR1 SGHTA, CDR2 FQGTGA. V was clipped by 2 bases and J by 5 bases, with 21 bases between them. The CDR3 loop is CASSLWAGHPRGTGELFF. The CDR3 DNA is TGTGCCAGCAGCTTATGGGCGGGACACCCCCGGGGGACCGGGGAGCTGTTTTTT. The full variable domain, completed using reference TRBV7-3 and TRBJ2-2, is GAGVSQTPSNKVTEKGKYVELRCDPISGHTALYWYRQSLGQGPEFLIYFQGTGAADDSGLPNDRFFAVRPEGSVSTLKIQRTERGDSAVYLCASSLWAGHPRGTGELFFGEGSRLTVL.

This clonotype has just a few counts. This chain links TRBV7-2 with TRBJ1-2; D might be TRBD1 (6 bases). The CDR3 length is 17 residues. V shed 4 bases and J shed 8 bases, with 26 bases lying between them. Per germline, CDR1 SGHTA and CDR2 FQGNSA. The CDR3 is CASSSPPTGKEVGGYTF. In DNA, the CDR3 is TGTGCCAGCAGCTCCCCCCCCACAGGGAAGGAAGTCGGGGGCTACACCTTC.

There are many counts of this clonotype. The V gene is TRBV9, the J gene TRBJ1-5; D not certain. The CDR3 extends over 13 amino acids. V was trimmed by 3 bases and J by 4 bases, leaving 8 bases between them. The germline gives CDR1 SGDLS, CDR2 YYNGEE. CDR3: CASSEIGNQPQHF. CDR3 nucleotides: TGTGCCAGCAGCGAGATTGGGAATCAGCCCCAGCATTTT.

This clonotype was seen only a few times. The V and J genes are TRBV5-1 and TRBJ1-1, with D maybe TRBD1 (5 bases). Germline V gives CDR1 SGHRS, CDR2 YFSETQ. Trimming pared 4 bases from V and 6 bases from J, leaving 13 bases between. CDR3 length equals 13 residues. CDR3 sequence: CASSDPGFPEAFF. The CDR3 bases are TGCGCCAGCAGCGACCCAGGGTTCCCTGAAGCTTTCTTT.

This clonotype was picked up a small number of times. This chain links TRBV11-2 with TRBJ2-7; D is perhaps TRBD1 (6 bases). V shed 5 bases and J shed 3 bases, with 14 bases lying between them. Per germline, CDR1 SGHAT and CDR2 FQNNGV. The CDR3 is 14 residues long. In DNA, the CDR3 is TGTGCCAGCAGCCAGTCTGGGGGCTTCTACGAGCAGTACTTC. This encodes CASSQSGGFYEQYF.

The V and J genes are TRBV7-9 and TRBJ1-1, with 7 positions matching TRBD1. The CDR3 has 15 residues. The germline CDR1 and CDR2 sequences are SEHNR and FQNEAQ (reference sequence). The V segment lost 5 bases and the J segment 4 bases; nucleotides outside the gene matches: 10. The CDR3 protein is CASSHSYRGGTEAFF. DNA for the CDR3: TGTGCCAGCAGCCACAGTTACAGGGGAGGCACTGAAGCTTTCTTT. The whole variable domain, remainder taken from reference TRBV7-9 and TRBJ1-1, is DTGVSQNPRHKITKRGQNVTFRCDPISEHNRLYWYRQTLGQGPEFLTYFQNEAQLEKSRLLSDRFSAERPKGSFSTLEIQRTEQGDSAMYLCASSHSYRGGTEAFFGQGTRLTVV.

This clonotype was detected a few times. J is TRBJ2-5 and V is TRBV19; D not certain. Trimming shortened V by 8 bases and J by 1 base, and 8 bases separated the two germline ends. CDR3 length: 12 residues. Germline assignment: CDR1 LNHDA and CDR2 SQIVND (reference sequence). The CDR3 nucleotides read TGTGCCAGTGCAGACATCCAAGAGACCCAGTACTTC. It is translated as CASADIQETQYF.

The chain joins TRBV20-1 to TRBJ2-2; TRBD2 matches 7 bases. V lost 2 bases and J lost 6; bases outside the gene matches: 9. Germline V gene data show CDR1 as DFQATT and CDR2 as SNEGSKA (reference sequence). This CDR3 has 15 residues. CDR3 in amino acids: CSARRGLGGAGELFF. CDR3 coding DNA: TGCAGTGCTAGAAGAGGACTAGGCGGCGCCGGGGAGCTGTTTTTT.

This clonotype has at least ten counts. The chain is built from TRBV7-6 and TRBJ2-1; 8 bases align to TRBD2. Germline V gene sequence: CDR1 SGHVS, CDR2 FNYEAQ. V lost 1 base, J lost 4 bases, and 6 bases stayed unmatched. The CDR3 is 16 residues long. The CDR3 region is CASSLDRAGAYNEQFF. CDR3 in DNA: TGTGCCAGCAGCTTAGACCGAGCGGGGGCTTACAATGAGCAGTTCTTC.

The V and J genes are TRBV7-9 and TRBJ2-2; TRBD1 or TRBD2 may be the D gene (6 bases each). Germline CDR1 is SEHNR and CDR2 is FQNEAQ (reference sequence). This CDR3 has 16 amino acids. V lost 2 bases and J 4 bases, leaving 14 bases between the germline ends. In DNA, the CDR3 is TGTGCCAGCAGCTTACCCCGTGGAGGGGGCACCGGGGAGCTGTTTTTT. Its protein product is CASSLPRGGGTGELFF.